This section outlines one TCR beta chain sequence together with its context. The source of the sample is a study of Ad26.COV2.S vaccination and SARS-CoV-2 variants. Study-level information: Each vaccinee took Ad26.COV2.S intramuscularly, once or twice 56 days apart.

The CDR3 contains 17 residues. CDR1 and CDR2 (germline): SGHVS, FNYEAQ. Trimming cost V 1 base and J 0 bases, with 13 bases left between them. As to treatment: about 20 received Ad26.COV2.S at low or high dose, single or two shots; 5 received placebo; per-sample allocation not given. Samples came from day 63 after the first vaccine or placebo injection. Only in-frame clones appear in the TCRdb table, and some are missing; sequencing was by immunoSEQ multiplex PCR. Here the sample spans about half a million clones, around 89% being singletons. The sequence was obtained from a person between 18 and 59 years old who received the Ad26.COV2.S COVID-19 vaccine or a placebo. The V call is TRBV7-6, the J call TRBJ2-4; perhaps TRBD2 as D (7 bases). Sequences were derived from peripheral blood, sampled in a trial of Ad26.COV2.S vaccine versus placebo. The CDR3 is CASSLEAGGLAKNIQYF. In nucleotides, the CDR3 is TGTGCCAGCAGCTTAGAGGCCGGGGGGCTAGCCAAAAACATTCAGTACTTC.